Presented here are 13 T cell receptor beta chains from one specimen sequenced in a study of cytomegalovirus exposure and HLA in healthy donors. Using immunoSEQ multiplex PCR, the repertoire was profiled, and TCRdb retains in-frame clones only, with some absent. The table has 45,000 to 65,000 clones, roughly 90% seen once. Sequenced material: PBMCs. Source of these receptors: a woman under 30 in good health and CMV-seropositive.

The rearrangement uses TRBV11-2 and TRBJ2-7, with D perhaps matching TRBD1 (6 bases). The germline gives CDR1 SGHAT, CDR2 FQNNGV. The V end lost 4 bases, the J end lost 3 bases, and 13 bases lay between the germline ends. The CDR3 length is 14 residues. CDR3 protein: CASSYREQGYEQYF. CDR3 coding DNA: TGTGCCAGCAGCTACCGAGAACAGGGCTACGAGCAGTACTTC.

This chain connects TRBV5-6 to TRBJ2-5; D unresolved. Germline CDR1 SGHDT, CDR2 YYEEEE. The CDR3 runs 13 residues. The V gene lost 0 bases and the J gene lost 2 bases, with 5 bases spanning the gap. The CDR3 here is CASSLGLQETQYF. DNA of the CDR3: TGTGCCAGCAGCTTGGGTCTTCAAGAGACCCAGTACTTC.

The DNA for the CDR3 is TGTGCCAGCAGTGAAGTGAGGACAGGGGTCAATGAGCAGTTCTTC. It translates to CASSEVRTGVNEQFF. The chain recombines TRBV6-1 with TRBJ2-1; 9 positions match TRBD1. Germline V gene sequence: CDR1 MNHNS, CDR2 SASEGT. V lost 1 base to trimming and J lost 6 bases; unmatched junction nucleotides: 4. This CDR3 comprises 15 residues.

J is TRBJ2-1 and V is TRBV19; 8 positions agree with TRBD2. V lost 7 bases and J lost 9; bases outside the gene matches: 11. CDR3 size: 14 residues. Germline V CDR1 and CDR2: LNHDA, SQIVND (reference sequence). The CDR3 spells CASTTGTRKTEQFF. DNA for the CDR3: TGTGCCAGTACTACCGGGACTAGGAAGACTGAGCAGTTCTTC.

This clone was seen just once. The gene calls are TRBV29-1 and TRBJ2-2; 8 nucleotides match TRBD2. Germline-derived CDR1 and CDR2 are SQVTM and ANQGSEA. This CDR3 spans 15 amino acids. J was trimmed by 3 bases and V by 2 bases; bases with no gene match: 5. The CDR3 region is CSVETSGGDTGELFF. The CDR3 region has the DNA TGCAGCGTTGAAACCTCGGGGGGGGACACCGGGGAGCTGTTTTTT.

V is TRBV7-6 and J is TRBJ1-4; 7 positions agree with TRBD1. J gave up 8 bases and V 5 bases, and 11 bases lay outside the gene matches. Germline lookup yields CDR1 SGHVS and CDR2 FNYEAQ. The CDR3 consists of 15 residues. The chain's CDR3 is CASSTPGGPEEKLFF. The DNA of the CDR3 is TGTGCCAGCAGCACCCCAGGGGGGCCCGAAGAAAAACTGTTTTTT.

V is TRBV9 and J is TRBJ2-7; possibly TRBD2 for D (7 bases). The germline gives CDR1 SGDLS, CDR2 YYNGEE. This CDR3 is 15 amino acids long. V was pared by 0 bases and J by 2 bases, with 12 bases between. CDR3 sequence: CASSVDGGGTYEQYF. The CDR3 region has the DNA TGTGCCAGCAGCGTAGACGGCGGGGGCACCTACGAGCAGTACTTC.

In DNA form, the CDR3 reads TGCGCCAGCAGCCAAGTACAGGGGGCGAATGAAAAACTGTTTTTT. Translating gives CASSQVQGANEKLFF. This rearrangement joins TRBV4-3 to TRBJ1-4, with 9 bases identical to TRBD1. This CDR3 contains 15 residues. In germline, CDR1 is LGHNA, CDR2 YSLEER. The J segment lost 5 bases and the V segment lost 1 base, leaving 2 bases of the junction unmatched.

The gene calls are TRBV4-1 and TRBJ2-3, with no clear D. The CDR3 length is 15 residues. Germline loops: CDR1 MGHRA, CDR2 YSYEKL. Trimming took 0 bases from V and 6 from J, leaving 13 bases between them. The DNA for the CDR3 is TGCGCCAGCAGCCAAGATATGGCGGTTATCGATACGCAGTATTTT. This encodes CASSQDMAVIDTQYF.

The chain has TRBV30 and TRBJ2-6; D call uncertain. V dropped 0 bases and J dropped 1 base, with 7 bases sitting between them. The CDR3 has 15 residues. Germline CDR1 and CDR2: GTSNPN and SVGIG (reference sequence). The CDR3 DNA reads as TGTGCCTGGAGTGTCTATTTGTCTGGGGCCAACGTCCTGACTTTC. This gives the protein CAWSVYLSGANVLTF.

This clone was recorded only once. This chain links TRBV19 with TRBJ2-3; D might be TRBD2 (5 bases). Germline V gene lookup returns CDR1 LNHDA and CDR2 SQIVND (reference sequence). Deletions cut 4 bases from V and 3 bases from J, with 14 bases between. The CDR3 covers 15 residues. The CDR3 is CASSTNRRTTDTQYF. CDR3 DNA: TGTGCCAGTAGTACGAACCGCCGGACTACAGATACGCAGTATTTT.

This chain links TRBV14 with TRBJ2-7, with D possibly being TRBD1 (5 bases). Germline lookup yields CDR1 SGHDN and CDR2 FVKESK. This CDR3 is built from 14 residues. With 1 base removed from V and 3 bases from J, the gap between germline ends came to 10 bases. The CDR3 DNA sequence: TGTGCCAGCAGCCAAGGCAGGGTCGTCTACGAGCAGTACTTC. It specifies CASSQGRVVYEQYF.

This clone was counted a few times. CDR3 sequence: CASEGYEQYF. CDR3 coding DNA: TGTGCCAGCGAGGGCTACGAGCAGTACTTC. This rearrangement joins TRBV28 to TRBJ2-7, with D perhaps TRBD2 (5 bases). V gave up 8 bases and J gave up 3 bases, with 5 bases separating them. From germline, CDR1 is MDHEN and CDR2 SYDVKM. The CDR3 covers 10 residues.